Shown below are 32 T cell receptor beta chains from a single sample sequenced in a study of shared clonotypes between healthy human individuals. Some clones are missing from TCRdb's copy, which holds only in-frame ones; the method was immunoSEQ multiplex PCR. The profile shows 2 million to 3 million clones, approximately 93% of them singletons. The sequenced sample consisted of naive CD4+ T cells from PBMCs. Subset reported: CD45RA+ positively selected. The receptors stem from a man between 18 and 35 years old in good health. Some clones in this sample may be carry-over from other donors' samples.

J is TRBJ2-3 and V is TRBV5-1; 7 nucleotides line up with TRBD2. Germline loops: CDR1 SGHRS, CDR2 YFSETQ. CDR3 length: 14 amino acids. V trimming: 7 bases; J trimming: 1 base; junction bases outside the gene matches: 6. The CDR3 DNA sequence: TGCGCCAGCCGCGGACTAGTGGGCACAGATACGCAGTATTTT. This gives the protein CASRGLVGTDTQYF.

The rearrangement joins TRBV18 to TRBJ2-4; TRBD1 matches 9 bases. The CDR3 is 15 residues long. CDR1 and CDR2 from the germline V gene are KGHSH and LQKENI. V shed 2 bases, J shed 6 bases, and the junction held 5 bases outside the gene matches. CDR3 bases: TGTGCCAGCTCACCAAAACAGGGGGCGGGAAACATTCAGTACTTC. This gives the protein CASSPKQGAGNIQYF.

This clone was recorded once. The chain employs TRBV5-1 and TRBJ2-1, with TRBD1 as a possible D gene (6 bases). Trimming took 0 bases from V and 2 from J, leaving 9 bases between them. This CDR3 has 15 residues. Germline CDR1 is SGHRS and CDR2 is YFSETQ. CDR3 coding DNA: TGCGCCAGCAGCTTGGACGGGACAACCTACAATGAGCAGTTCTTC. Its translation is CASSLDGTTYNEQFF.

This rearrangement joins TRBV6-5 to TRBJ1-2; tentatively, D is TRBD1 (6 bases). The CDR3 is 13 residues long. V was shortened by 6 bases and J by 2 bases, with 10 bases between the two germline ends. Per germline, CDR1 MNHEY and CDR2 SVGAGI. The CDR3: CASSRDTNYGYTF. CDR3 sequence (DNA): TGTGCCAGCAGCCGGGACACAAACTATGGCTACACCTTC.

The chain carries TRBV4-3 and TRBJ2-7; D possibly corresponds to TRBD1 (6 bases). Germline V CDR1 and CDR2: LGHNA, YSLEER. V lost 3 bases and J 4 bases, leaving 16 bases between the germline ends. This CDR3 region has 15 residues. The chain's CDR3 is CASSQVRGPQYEQYF. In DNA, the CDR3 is TGCGCCAGCAGCCAGGTCAGGGGTCCGCAATACGAGCAGTACTTC.

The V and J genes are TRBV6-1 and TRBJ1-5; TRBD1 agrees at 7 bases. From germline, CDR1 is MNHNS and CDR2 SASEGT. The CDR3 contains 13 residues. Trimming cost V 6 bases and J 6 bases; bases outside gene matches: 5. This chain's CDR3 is CASRGQERQPQHF. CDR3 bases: TGTGCCAGCAGAGGACAGGAGCGTCAGCCCCAGCATTTT.

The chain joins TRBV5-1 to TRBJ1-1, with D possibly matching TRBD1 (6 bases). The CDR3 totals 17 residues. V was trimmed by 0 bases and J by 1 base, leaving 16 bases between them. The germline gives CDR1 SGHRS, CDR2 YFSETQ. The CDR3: CASSLEQGWGWNTEAFF. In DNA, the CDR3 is TGCGCCAGCAGCTTGGAACAGGGTTGGGGGTGGAACACTGAAGCTTTCTTT.

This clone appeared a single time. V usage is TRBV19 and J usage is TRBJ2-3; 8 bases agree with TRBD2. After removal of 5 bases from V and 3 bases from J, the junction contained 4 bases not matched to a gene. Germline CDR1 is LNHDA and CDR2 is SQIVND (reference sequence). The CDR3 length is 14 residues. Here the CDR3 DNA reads TGTGCCAGTAGTTATACTAGCGGTACAGATACGCAGTATTTT. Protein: CASSYTSGTDTQYF.

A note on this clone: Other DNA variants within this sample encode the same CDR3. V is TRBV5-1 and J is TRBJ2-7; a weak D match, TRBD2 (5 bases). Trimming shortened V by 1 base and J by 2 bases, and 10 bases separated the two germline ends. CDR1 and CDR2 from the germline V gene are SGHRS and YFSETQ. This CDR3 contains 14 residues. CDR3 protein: CASSLLGVPYEQYF. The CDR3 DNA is TGCGCCAGCAGCTTGTTGGGAGTCCCCTACGAGCAGTACTTC.

The CDR3 here is CASSRGGTGNTIYF. Written as DNA, the CDR3 is TGCGCCAGCAGCCGGGGTGGGACTGGAAACACCATATATTTT. The chain links TRBV4-1 to TRBJ1-3, with no clear D. The germline V and J ends were trimmed by 4 bases and 2 bases, with 9 bases remaining between them. CDR3 length equals 14 residues. Germline V gives CDR1 MGHRA, CDR2 YSYEKL.

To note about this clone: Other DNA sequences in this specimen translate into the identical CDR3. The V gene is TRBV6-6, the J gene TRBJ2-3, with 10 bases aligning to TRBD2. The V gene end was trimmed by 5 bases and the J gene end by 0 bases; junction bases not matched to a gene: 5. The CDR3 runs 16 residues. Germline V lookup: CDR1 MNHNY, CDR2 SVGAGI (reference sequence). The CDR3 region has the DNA TGTGCCAGCAGTCTCCCGACTAGCGGGAGCACAGATACGCAGTATTTT. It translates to CASSLPTSGSTDTQYF.

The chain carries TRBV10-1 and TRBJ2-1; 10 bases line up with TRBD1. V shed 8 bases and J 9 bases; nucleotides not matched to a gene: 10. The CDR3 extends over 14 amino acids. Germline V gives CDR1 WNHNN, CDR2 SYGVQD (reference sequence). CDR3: CASCRDRGISEQFF. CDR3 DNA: TGCGCCAGCTGCCGGGACAGGGGAATAAGTGAGCAGTTCTTC.

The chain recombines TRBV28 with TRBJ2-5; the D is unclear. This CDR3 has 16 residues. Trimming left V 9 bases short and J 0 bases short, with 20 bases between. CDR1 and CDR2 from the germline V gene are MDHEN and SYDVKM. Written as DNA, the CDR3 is TGTGCCAGTTGGGCCCGCTCCCTTTTTTACCAAGAGACCCAGTACTTC. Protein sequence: CASWARSLFYQETQYF.

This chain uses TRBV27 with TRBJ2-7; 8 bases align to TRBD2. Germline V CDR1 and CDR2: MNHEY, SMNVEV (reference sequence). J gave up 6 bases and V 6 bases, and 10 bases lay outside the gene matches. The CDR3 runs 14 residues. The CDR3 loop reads CASRRSSGWSEQYF. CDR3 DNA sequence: TGTGCCAGCAGGCGCTCTAGCGGGTGGTCCGAGCAGTACTTC.

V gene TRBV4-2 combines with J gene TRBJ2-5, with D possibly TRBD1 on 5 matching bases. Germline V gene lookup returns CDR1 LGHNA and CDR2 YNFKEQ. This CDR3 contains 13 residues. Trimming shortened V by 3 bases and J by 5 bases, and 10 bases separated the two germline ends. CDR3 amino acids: CASSQGPRETQYF. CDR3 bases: TGTGCCAGCAGCCAGGGGCCCAGGGAGACCCAGTACTTC.

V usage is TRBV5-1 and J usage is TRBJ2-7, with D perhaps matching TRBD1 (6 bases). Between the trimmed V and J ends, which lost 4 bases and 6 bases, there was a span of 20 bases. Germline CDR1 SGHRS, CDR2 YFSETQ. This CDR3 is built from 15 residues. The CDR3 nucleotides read TGCGCCAGCAGCCCCGGACAGACCCGTCCGGCCGAGCAGTACTTC. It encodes CASSPGQTRPAEQYF.

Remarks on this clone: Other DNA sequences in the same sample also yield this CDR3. DNA for the CDR3: TGTGCCAGCAGCTCTGGGACTAGCGGGATAAATGAGCAGTTCTTC. Translating it yields CASSSGTSGINEQFF. This chain links TRBV7-3 with TRBJ2-1; 13 bases agree with TRBD2. The CDR3 is made up of 15 amino acids. With V trimmed by 4 bases and J by 7 bases, 4 bases remained unmatched. Germline V gene lookup returns CDR1 SGHTA and CDR2 FQGTGA.

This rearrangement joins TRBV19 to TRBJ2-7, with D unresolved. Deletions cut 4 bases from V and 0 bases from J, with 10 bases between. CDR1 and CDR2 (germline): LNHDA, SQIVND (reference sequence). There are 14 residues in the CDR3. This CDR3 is CASSKPGDSYEQYF. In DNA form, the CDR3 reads TGTGCCAGTAGTAAACCGGGCGACTCCTACGAGCAGTACTTC.

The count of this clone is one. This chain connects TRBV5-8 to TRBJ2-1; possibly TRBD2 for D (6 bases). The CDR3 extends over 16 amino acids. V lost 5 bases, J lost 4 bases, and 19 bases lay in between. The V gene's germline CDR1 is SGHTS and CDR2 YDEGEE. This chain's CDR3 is CASSFDREQGYNEQFF. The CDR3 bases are TGTGCCAGCAGTTTTGATCGGGAGCAAGGGTACAATGAGCAGTTCTTC.

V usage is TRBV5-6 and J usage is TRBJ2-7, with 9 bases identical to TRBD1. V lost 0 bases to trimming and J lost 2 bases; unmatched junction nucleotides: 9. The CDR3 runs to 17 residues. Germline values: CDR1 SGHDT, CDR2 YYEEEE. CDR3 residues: CASSLVVGQGVPYEQYF. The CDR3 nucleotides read TGTGCCAGCAGCTTGGTGGTGGGACAGGGAGTTCCCTACGAGCAGTACTTC.

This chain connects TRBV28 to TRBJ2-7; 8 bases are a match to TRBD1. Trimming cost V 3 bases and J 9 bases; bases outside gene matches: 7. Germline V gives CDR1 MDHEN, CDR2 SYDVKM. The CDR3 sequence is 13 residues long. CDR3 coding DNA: TGTGCCAGCAGTTTGGCTCGGACAGGGTCGCAGTACTTC. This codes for CASSLARTGSQYF.

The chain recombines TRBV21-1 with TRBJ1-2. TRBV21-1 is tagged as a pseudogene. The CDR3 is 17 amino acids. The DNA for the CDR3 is TGTGCCAGCAGCAAAAAGAGGGGCTCCAGTACCGGCTATGGCTACACCTTC. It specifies CASSKKRGSSTGYGYTF.

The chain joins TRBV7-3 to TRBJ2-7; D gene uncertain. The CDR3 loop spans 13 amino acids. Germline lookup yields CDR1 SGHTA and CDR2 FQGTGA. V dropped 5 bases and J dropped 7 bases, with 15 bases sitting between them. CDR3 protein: CASSRRPRGEQYF. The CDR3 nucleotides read TGTGCCAGCAGCCGCCGCCCCCGCGGTGAGCAGTACTTC. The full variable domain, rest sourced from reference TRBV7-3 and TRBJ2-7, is GAGVSQTPSNKVTEKGKYVELRCDPISGHTALYWYRQSLGQGPEFLIYFQGTGAADDSGLPNDRFFAVRPEGSVSTLKIQRTERGDSAVYLCASSRRPRGEQYFGPGTRLTVT.

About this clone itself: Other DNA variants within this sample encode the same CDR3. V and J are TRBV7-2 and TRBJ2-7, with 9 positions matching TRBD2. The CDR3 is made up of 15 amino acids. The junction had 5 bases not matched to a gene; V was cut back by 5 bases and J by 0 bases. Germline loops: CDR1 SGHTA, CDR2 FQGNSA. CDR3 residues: CASSLGLAFSYEQYF. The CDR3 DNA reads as TGTGCCAGCAGCCTAGGACTAGCGTTCTCCTACGAGCAGTACTTC.

The CDR3 protein is CASSRGLAGVTAETQYF. The CDR3 region has the DNA TGTGCCAGCAGCCGGGGACTAGCGGGAGTAACGGCGGAGACCCAGTACTTC. This sequence joins TRBV11-1 and TRBJ2-5; 14 bases agree with TRBD2. The V and J ends lost 5 bases and 5 bases, in that order; junction bases with no gene match: 10. Germline V gives CDR1 SGHAT, CDR2 FQDESV (reference sequence). The CDR3 covers 17 residues.

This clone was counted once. Here the CDR3 DNA reads TGTGCCAGCAGCTTCCAGGTGGGAGAAAAACTGTTTTTT. Its protein is CASSFQVGEKLFF. V gene TRBV9 combines with J gene TRBJ1-4; D call uncertain. Germline V gives CDR1 SGDLS, CDR2 YYNGEE. Trimming pared 4 bases from V and 8 bases from J, leaving 12 bases between. This CDR3 region has 13 residues.

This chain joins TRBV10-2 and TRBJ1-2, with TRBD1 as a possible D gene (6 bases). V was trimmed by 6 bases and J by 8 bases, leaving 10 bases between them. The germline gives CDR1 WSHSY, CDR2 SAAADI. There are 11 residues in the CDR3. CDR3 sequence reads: CASSQGSGYTF. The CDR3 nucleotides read TGCGCCAGCAGCCAGGGGAGCGGCTACACCTTC.

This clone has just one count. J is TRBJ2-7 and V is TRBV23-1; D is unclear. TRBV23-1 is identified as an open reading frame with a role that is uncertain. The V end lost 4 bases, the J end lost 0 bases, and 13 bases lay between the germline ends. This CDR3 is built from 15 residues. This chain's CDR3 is CASSRLDRNSYEQYF. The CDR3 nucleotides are TGCGCCAGCAGTCGGCTAGACCGGAACTCCTACGAGCAGTACTTC.

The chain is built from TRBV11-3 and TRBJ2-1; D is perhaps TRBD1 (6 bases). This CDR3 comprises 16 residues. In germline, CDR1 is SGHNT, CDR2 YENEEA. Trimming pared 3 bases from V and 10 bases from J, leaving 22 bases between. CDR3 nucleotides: TGTGCCAGCAGCTTTCGTCTCCCAGGGGTGGTAGCGGAGCAGTTCTTC. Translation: CASSFRLPGVVAEQFF.

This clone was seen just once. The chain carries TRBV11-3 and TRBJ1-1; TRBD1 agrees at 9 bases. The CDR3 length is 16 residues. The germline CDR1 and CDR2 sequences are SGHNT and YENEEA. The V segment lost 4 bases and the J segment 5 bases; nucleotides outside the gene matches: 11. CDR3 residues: CASSSRQGGRPTEAFF. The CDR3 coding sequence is TGTGCCAGCAGCTCCCGACAGGGGGGACGCCCGACTGAAGCTTTCTTT.

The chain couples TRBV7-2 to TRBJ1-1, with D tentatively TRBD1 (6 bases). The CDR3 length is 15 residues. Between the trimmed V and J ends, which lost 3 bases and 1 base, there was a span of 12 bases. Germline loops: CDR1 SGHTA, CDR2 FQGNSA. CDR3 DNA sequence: TGTGCCAGCAGCTTGCTACAGGGTGCGAACACTGAAGCTTTCTTT. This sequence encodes CASSLLQGANTEAFF.

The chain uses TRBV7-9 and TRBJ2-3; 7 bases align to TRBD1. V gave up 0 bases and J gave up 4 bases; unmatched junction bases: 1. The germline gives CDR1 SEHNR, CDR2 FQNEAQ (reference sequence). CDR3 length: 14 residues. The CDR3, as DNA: TGTGCCAGCAGCTTAGCGACAGGGCCAGATACGCAGTATTTT. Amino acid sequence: CASSLATGPDTQYF.